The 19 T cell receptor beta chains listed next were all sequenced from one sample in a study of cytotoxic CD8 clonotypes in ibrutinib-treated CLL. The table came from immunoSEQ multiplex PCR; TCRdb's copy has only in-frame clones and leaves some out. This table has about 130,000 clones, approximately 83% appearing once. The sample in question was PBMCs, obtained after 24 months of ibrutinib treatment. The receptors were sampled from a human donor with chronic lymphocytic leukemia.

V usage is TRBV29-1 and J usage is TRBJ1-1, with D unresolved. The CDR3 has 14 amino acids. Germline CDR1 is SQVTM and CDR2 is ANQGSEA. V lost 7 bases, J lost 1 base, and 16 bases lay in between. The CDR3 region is CSATKLPGNTEAFF. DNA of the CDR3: TGCAGCGCCACGAAACTGCCGGGGAACACTGAAGCTTTCTTT.

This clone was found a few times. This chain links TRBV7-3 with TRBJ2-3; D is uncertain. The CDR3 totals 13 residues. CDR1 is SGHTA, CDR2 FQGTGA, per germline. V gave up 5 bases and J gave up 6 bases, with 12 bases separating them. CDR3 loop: CASSLGPADTQYF. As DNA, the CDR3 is TGTGCCAGCAGCCTAGGACCCGCGGATACGCAGTATTTT.

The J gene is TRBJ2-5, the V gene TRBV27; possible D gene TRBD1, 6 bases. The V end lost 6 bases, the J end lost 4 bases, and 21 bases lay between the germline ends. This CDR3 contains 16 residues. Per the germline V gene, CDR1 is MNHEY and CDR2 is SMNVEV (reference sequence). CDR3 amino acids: CASRNSPAQGGETQYF. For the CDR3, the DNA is TGTGCCAGCAGGAATTCCCCTGCACAGGGTGGAGAGACCCAGTACTTC.

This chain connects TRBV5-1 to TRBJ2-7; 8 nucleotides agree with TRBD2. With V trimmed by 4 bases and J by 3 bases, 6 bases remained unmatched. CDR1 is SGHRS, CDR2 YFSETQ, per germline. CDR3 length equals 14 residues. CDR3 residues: CASSDGGASYEQYF. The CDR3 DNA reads TGCGCCAGCAGCGACGGGGGGGCGAGCTACGAGCAGTACTTC.

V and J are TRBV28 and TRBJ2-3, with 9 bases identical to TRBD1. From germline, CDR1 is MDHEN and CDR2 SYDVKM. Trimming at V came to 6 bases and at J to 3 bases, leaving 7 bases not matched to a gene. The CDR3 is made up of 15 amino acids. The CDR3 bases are TGTGCCAGCAGGCGCGGGACAGGGAGGACAGATACGCAGTATTTT. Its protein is CASRRGTGRTDTQYF.

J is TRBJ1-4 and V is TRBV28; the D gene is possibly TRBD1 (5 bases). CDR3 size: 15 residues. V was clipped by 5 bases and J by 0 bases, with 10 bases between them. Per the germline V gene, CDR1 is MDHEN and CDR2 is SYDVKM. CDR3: CASSRDVATNEKLFF. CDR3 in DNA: TGTGCCAGCAGTAGGGACGTTGCAACTAATGAAAAACTGTTTTTT.

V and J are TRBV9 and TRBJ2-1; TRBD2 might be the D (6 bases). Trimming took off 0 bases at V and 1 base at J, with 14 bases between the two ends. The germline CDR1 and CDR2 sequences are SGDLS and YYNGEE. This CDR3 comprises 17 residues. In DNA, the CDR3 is TGTGCCAGCAGCGTAGTGTGGGGGGAACCATCCTACAATGAGCAGTTCTTC. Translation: CASSVVWGEPSYNEQFF.

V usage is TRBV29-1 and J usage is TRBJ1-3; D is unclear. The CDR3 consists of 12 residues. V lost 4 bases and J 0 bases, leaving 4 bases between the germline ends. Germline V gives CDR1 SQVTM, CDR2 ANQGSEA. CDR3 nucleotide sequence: TGCAGCGTTGGATCCTCTGGAAACACCATATATTTT. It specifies CSVGSSGNTIYF.

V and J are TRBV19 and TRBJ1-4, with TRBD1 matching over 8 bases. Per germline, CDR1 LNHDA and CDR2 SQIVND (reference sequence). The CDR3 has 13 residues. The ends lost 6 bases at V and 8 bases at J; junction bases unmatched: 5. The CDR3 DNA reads TGTGCCAGTAGAACGACAGGGGTGGAAAAACTGTTTTTT. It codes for CASRTTGVEKLFF.

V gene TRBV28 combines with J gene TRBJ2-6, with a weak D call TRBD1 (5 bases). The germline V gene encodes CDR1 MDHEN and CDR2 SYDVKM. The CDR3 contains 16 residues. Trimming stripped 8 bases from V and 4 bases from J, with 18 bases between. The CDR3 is CASQLSGFAGANVLTF. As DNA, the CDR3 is TGTGCCAGCCAACTCTCAGGGTTCGCCGGGGCCAACGTCCTGACTTTC.

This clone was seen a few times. The CDR3 nucleotides read TGTGCCTGGACCATTTCGAGGACTGAAGCTTTCTTT. It yields the protein CAWTISRTEAFF. The chain uses TRBV30 and TRBJ1-1; D remains ambiguous. Trimming removed 4 bases from V and 5 bases from J, with 11 bases in between. The CDR3 loop spans 12 amino acids. The V gene's germline CDR1 is GTSNPN and CDR2 SVGIG (reference sequence).

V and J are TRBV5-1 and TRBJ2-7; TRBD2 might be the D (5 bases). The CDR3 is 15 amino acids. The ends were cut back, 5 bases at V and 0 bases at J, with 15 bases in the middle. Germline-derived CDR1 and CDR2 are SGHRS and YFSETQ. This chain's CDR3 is CASSSELRVSYEQYF. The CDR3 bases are TGCGCCAGCAGTTCTGAATTGCGGGTCTCCTACGAGCAGTACTTC.

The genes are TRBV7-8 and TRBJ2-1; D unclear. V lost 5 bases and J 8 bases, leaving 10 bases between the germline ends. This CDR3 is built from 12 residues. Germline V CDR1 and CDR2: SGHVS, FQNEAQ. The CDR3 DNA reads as TGTGCCAGCAGCCCCTTTTTGGATGAGCAGTTCTTC. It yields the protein CASSPFLDEQFF.

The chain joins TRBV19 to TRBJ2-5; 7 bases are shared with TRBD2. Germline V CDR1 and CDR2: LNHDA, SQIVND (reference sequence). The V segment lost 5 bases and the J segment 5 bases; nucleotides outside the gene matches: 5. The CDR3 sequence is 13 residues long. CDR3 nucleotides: TGTGCCAGTAGTGAAACTAGCGTGGAGACCCAGTACTTC. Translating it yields CASSETSVETQYF.

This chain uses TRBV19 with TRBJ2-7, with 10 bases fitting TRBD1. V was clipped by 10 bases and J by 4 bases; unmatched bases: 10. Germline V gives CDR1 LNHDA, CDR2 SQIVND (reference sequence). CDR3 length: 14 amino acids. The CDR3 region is CATRATGGAYEQYF. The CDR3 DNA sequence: TGTGCCACCAGAGCGACAGGGGGCGCTTACGAGCAGTACTTC.

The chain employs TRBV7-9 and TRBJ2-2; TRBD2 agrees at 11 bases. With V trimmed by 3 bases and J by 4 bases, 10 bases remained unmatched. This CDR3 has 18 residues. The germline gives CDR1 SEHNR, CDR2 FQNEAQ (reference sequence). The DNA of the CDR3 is TGTGCCAGCAGCTTTCGGGTACTAGCGGGGGAGCTCACCGGGGAGCTGTTTTTT. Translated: CASSFRVLAGELTGELFF.

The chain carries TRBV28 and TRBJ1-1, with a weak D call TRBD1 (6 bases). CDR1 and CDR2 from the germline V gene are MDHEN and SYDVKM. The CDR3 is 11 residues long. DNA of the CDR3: TGTGCGGCGGGGGGGCGAACTGAAGCTTTCTTT. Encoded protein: CAAGGRTEAFF.

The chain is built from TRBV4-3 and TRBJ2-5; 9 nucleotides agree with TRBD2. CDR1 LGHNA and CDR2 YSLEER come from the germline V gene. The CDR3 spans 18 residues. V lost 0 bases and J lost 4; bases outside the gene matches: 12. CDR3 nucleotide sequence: TGCGCCAGCAGCCAAGAAGGTAAGGCGGGAGGGCCTCGAGAGACCCAGTACTTC. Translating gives CASSQEGKAGGPRETQYF.

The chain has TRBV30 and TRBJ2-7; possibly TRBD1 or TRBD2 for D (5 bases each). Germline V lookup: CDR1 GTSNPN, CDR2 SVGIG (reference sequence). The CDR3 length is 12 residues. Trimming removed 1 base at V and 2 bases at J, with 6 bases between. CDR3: CAWSAGPYEQYF. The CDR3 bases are TGTGCCTGGAGTGCGGGGCCCTACGAGCAGTACTTC.